What follows are 22 T cell receptor beta chains derived from one specimen sequenced in a study of cytomegalovirus exposure and HLA in healthy donors. Clones were read by immunoSEQ multiplex PCR, and TCRdb kept only the in-frame ones, dropping some. Among about 350,000 clones listed, around 90% were seen once. The sequenced material came from PBMCs. The receptors derive from a woman aged 25 to 39 in good health and CMV-seropositive.

J is TRBJ2-5 and V is TRBV6-6; no clear D gene. The V and J ends lost 7 bases and 3 bases respectively, with 18 bases between them. The CDR3 is 15 amino acids. Germline V lookup: CDR1 MNHNY, CDR2 SVGAGI (reference sequence). The DNA of the CDR3 is TGTGCCAGCACACTATTCAAAGGACGGAAAGAGACCCAGTACTTC. It codes for CASTLFKGRKETQYF.

The rearrangement uses TRBV15 and TRBJ1-2; 7 bases fit TRBD1. CDR3 size: 13 residues. Looked up from germline, CDR1 is LNHNV and CDR2 is YYDKDF (reference sequence). The V and J ends lost 4 bases and 8 bases, in that order; junction bases with no gene match: 7. The CDR3: CATSKTGLRGYTF. The CDR3 DNA reads TGTGCCACCAGCAAGACAGGGTTACGGGGCTACACCTTC.

The chain couples TRBV11-3 to TRBJ1-2, with D unclear. CDR1 SGHNT and CDR2 YENEEA come from the germline V gene. CDR3 length: 15 amino acids. Trimming removed 1 base from V and 4 bases from J, with 13 bases in between. The CDR3 nucleotides read TGTGCCAGCAGCTTAGTTACTGGGCGCCGCTATGGCTACACCTTC. It yields the protein CASSLVTGRRYGYTF.

This chain joins TRBV18 and TRBJ2-1; TRBD2 is a possible D gene (7 bases). The CDR3 consists of 16 residues. Per germline, CDR1 KGHSH and CDR2 LQKENI. Trimming took 3 bases from V and 3 from J, leaving 15 bases between them. CDR3 sequence: CASSPPGGASYNEQFF. The CDR3 bases are TGTGCCAGCTCACCCCCGGGGGGCGCGAGCTACAATGAGCAGTTCTTC.

The CDR3 spells CASSFTPGTGEWKRGYTF. CDR3 nucleotides: TGTGCCAGCAGTTTTACCCCCGGGACAGGGGAATGGAAGAGAGGCTACACCTTC. This chain connects TRBV28 to TRBJ1-2; 10 bases align to TRBD1. The germline V gene has CDR1 MDHEN and CDR2 SYDVKM. The CDR3 is 18 amino acids. The V and J ends lost 3 bases and 8 bases, in that order; junction bases with no gene match: 18.

V is TRBV29-1 and J is TRBJ1-1, with 12 bases matching TRBD1. CDR3 length equals 13 residues. Germline values: CDR1 SQVTM, CDR2 ANQGSEA. V was clipped by 7 bases and J by 7 bases; unmatched bases: 7. The CDR3 DNA is TGCAGCGCGGGGGACAGGGGGCGCGATGAAGCTTTCTTT. Translating gives CSAGDRGRDEAFF.

Only a few counts were recorded for this clone. The chain couples TRBV6-4 to TRBJ1-2; 10 bases line up with TRBD1. J was trimmed by 2 bases and V by 6 bases; bases with no gene match: 3. This CDR3 has 14 residues. CDR1 is MRHNA, CDR2 SNTAGT, per germline. DNA of the CDR3: TGTGCCAGCAGGGAGGGACAGGGGAACTATGGCTACACCTTC. Residues: CASREGQGNYGYTF.

The rearrangement joins TRBV7-2 to TRBJ2-4; D possibly corresponds to TRBD2 (5 bases). Trimming shortened V by 1 base and J by 9 bases, and 13 bases separated the two germline ends. Germline-derived CDR1 and CDR2 are SGHTA and FQGNSA. This CDR3 region has 14 residues. The CDR3 sequence is CASSLVEGIGIQYF. The CDR3 bases are TGTGCCAGCAGCTTAGTTGAGGGAATCGGCATTCAGTACTTC. The full variable domain, completed using reference TRBV7-2 and TRBJ2-4, is GAGVSQSPSNKVTEKGKDVELRCDPISGHTALYWYRQSLGQGLEFLIYFQGNSAPDKSGLPSDRFSAERTGGSVSTLTIQRTQQEDSAVYLCASSLVEGIGIQYFGAGTRLSVL.

This clone turned up a few times. This chain links TRBV7-9 with TRBJ1-1; D may be TRBD1 (5 bases). CDR3 length: 16 residues. Per germline, CDR1 SEHNR and CDR2 FQNEAQ (reference sequence). V lost 0 bases and J 8 bases, leaving 19 bases between the germline ends. In DNA, the CDR3 is TGTGCCAGCAGCTTAGCGTTAGACCCCAGGGCAGGGGAAGCTTTCTTT. It codes for CASSLALDPRAGEAFF.

This chain uses TRBV23-1 with TRBJ2-7, with D uncertain. TRBV23-1 counts as an open reading frame of uncertain function. The CDR3 spans 16 residues. V was pared by 4 bases and J by 1 base, with 17 bases between. The CDR3 protein is CASSRPQRGGSYEQYF. CDR3 coding DNA: TGCGCCAGCAGTCGACCACAGAGAGGTGGGTCCTACGAGCAGTACTTC.

On this clone: The sample carries other DNA sequences with the same CDR3. The V and J genes are TRBV5-1 and TRBJ2-7; possible D gene TRBD1, 6 bases. Germline CDR1 and CDR2: SGHRS and YFSETQ. V shed 2 bases and J shed 3 bases, with 9 bases lying between them. The CDR3 is 13 amino acids. The CDR3 sequence: CASSLQTGYEQYF. The CDR3 coding sequence is TGCGCCAGCAGCTTACAGACAGGCTACGAGCAGTACTTC.

V is TRBV5-1 and J is TRBJ2-7; TRBD1 matches 9 bases. CDR1 and CDR2 from the germline V gene are SGHRS and YFSETQ. Unmatched junction bases numbered 5, after V lost 3 bases and J lost 4 bases. This CDR3 comprises 14 residues. The CDR3 is CASSYRDRDYEQYF. In nucleotides, the CDR3 is TGCGCCAGCAGCTACCGGGACAGGGATTACGAGCAGTACTTC.

The CDR3 DNA reads TGCAGCGTTGATAGGGGGGGCACAGATACGCAGTATTTT. As protein: CSVDRGGTDTQYF. The chain links TRBV29-1 to TRBJ2-3, with D tentatively TRBD1 or TRBD2 (6 bases each). The CDR3 has 13 residues. Trimming cost V 3 bases and J 1 base, with 8 bases left between them. Germline assignment: CDR1 SQVTM and CDR2 ANQGSEA.

The V and J genes are TRBV27 and TRBJ1-5; D perhaps matches TRBD1 (6 bases). The CDR3 totals 15 residues. V shed 3 bases and J shed 3 bases, with 12 bases lying between them. CDR1 is MNHEY and CDR2 is SMNVEV in the germline V gene (reference sequence). DNA of the CDR3: TGTGCCAGCAGTTTTAGAGGGGGTACCAATCAGCCCCAGCATTTT. Its protein is CASSFRGGTNQPQHF.

The chain joins TRBV9 to TRBJ1-2, with a possible D match to TRBD1 (6 bases). The CDR3 length is 14 residues. V lost 1 base and J lost 5, with 12 bases in between. Per the germline V gene, CDR1 is SGDLS and CDR2 is YYNGEE. The CDR3 region has the DNA TGTGCCAGCAGCGTATCGGGGGGCCAATATGGCTACACCTTC. This translates into CASSVSGGQYGYTF. The full variable domain, completed using reference TRBV9 and TRBJ1-2, is DSGVTQTPKHLITATGQRVTLRCSPRSGDLSVYWYQQSLDQGLQFLIQYYNGEERAKGNILERFSAQQFPDLHSELNLSSLELGDSALYFCASSVSGGQYGYTFGSGTRLTVV.

V is TRBV6-5 and J is TRBJ2-1, with 8 positions matching TRBD2. CDR3 length: 15 residues. Trimming took 6 bases from V and 2 from J; bases not matched to a gene: 6. Per germline, CDR1 MNHEY and CDR2 SVGAGI. The CDR3: CASRKRGPTYNEQFF. In DNA, the CDR3 is TGTGCCAGCAGGAAGCGGGGGCCAACCTACAATGAGCAGTTCTTC.

This chain joins TRBV30 and TRBJ1-5, with a weak D call TRBD1 (5 bases). The germline V gene has CDR1 GTSNPN and CDR2 SVGIG (reference sequence). The V gene lost 2 bases and the J gene lost 2 bases, with 19 bases spanning the gap. The CDR3 extends over 17 amino acids. The CDR3 DNA reads TGTGCCTGGAGTAGGGGCTCAGGGAAACCCGGCAATCAGCCCCAGCATTTT. Protein: CAWSRGSGKPGNQPQHF.

The chain recombines TRBV2 with TRBJ1-5, with a tentative D call TRBD1 (6 bases). Germline CDR1 reads SNHLY; CDR2 reads FYNNEI. CDR3 length: 16 amino acids. The V end was cut by 1 base, the J end by 1 base, with 11 bases between. The CDR3 bases are TGTGCCAGCAGTGAAGACAGGGATTGGAGCAATCAGCCCCAGCATTTT. Amino acids: CASSEDRDWSNQPQHF.

The chain employs TRBV27 and TRBJ2-1, with 13 nucleotides matching TRBD2. This CDR3 spans 18 amino acids. The germline gives CDR1 MNHEY, CDR2 SMNVEV (reference sequence). The V gene end was trimmed by 2 bases and the J gene end by 6 bases; junction bases not matched to a gene: 10. DNA of the CDR3: TGTGCCAGCAGTTTAGGGACCCGGACTAGCGGGAGTGGCAATGAGCAGTTCTTC. Its protein product is CASSLGTRTSGSGNEQFF.

J is TRBJ1-2 and V is TRBV27; 7 bases align to TRBD1. V lost 5 bases, J lost 6 bases, and 6 bases stayed unmatched. CDR3 size: 13 residues. CDR1 and CDR2 (germline): MNHEY, SMNVEV (reference sequence). For the CDR3, the DNA is TGTGCCAGCAGTCATAGACAGGGTGATGGCTACACCTTC. Encoded protein: CASSHRQGDGYTF.

The gene calls are TRBV5-1 and TRBJ2-3; D is unresolved. The ends were cut back, 3 bases at V and 4 bases at J, with 12 bases in the middle. Germline V gene lookup returns CDR1 SGHRS and CDR2 YFSETQ. The CDR3 contains 14 residues. The CDR3 loop is CASSSGPLPDTQYF. In nucleotides, the CDR3 is TGCGCCAGCAGCTCGGGCCCCCTCCCAGATACGCAGTATTTT.

To note about this clone: Other DNA sequences within the sample encode an identical CDR3. The chain joins TRBV19 to TRBJ2-7; 9 nucleotides agree with TRBD2. The CDR3 length is 15 residues. The V segment lost 5 bases and the J segment 0 bases; nucleotides outside the gene matches: 5. CDR1 LNHDA and CDR2 SQIVND come from the germline V gene (reference sequence). The CDR3 loop is CASSFLAGTSYEQYF. The CDR3 coding sequence is TGTGCCAGTAGTTTCCTAGCGGGAACCTCCTACGAGCAGTACTTC. The full variable domain, rest sourced from reference TRBV19 and TRBJ2-7, is DGGITQSPKYLFRKEGQNVTLSCEQNLNHDAMYWYRQDPGQGLRLIYYSQIVNDFQKGDIAEGYSVSREKKESFPLTVTSAQKNPTAFYLCASSFLAGTSYEQYFGPGTRLTVT.